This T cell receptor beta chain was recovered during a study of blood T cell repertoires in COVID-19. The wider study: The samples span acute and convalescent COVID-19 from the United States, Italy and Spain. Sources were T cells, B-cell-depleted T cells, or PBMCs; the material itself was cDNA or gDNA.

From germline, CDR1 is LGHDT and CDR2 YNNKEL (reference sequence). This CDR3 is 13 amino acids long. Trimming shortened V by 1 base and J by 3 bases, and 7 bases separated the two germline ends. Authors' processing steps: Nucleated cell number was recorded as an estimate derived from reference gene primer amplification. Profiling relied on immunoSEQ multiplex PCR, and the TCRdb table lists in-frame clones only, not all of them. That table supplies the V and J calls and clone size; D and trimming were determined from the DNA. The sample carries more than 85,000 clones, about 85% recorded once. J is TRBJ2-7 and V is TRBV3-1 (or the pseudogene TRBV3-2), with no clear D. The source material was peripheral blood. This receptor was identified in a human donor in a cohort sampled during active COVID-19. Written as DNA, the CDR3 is TGTGCCAGCAGCCAAGGACTCTTCTACGAGCAGTACTTC. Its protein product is CASSQGLFYEQYF.